These 14 T cell receptor beta chains share one sample of origin, sequenced in a study of blood T cell repertoires in COVID-19. Produced via immunoSEQ multiplex PCR; TCRdb's table is partial and in-frame only. The table shows about 170,000 clones, with over 70% occurring only once. The sequenced sample was peripheral blood. Receptors were obtained from a woman in her seventies who had recovered from COVID-19.

The rearrangement joins TRBV2 to TRBJ2-5, with 7 nucleotides matching TRBD2. The germline CDR1 and CDR2 sequences are SNHLY and FYNNEI. The CDR3 contains 12 residues. V gave up 11 bases and J gave up 6 bases; unmatched junction bases: 9. The CDR3 sequence is CAAGRGTQTQYF. CDR3 in DNA: TGTGCCGCGGGGCGGGGGACCCAGACCCAGTACTTC.

V is TRBV9 and J is TRBJ1-3; maybe TRBD1 (5 bases). V lost 4 bases and J lost 1, with 9 bases in between. Germline V gene data show CDR1 as SGDLS and CDR2 as YYNGEE. This CDR3 is built from 14 residues. The CDR3 nucleotides read TGTGCCAGCAGCCCCGGGGGGTCTGGAAACACCATATATTTT. It encodes CASSPGGSGNTIYF.

The table lists this clone with a few counts. The genes are TRBV7-2 and TRBJ1-5; weak D call: TRBD1 (6 bases). The CDR3 has 15 residues. Trimming took off 5 bases at V and 7 bases at J, with 18 bases between the two ends. Germline V gene data show CDR1 as SGHTA and CDR2 as FQGNSA. CDR3 bases: TGTGCCAGCAGCCCTTGGCAGGGGCCAGGACAGCCCCAGCATTTT. Amino acid sequence: CASSPWQGPGQPQHF. Using reference TRBV7-2 and TRBJ1-5 for the parts outside the CDR3, the full variable domain is GAGVSQSPSNKVTEKGKDVELRCDPISGHTALYWYRQSLGQGLEFLIYFQGNSAPDKSGLPSDRFSAERTGGSVSTLTIQRTQQEDSAVYLCASSPWQGPGQPQHFGDGTRLSIL.

Many counts were recorded for this clone. The rearrangement joins TRBV14 to TRBJ2-1; possible D gene TRBD2, 5 bases. V dropped 0 bases and J dropped 5 bases, with 8 bases sitting between them. The germline V gene encodes CDR1 SGHDN and CDR2 FVKESK. CDR3 length: 14 amino acids. As DNA, the CDR3 is TGTGCCAGCAGCCAAGAGAGGGCCGACAATGAGCAGTTCTTC. Translation gives CASSQERADNEQFF. The full variable domain, with the rest looked up from reference TRBV14 and TRBJ2-1, is EAGVTQFPSHSVIEKGQTVTLRCDPISGHDNLYWYRRVMGKEIKFLLHFVKESKQDESGMPNNRFLAERTGGTYSTLKVQPAELEDSGVYFCASSQERADNEQFFGPGTRLTVL.

V and J are TRBV28 and TRBJ2-7; maybe TRBD1 (6 bases). From germline, CDR1 is MDHEN and CDR2 SYDVKM. The length of the CDR3 is 16 residues. V gave up 3 bases and J gave up 0 bases, with 15 bases separating them. The CDR3 protein is CASSFFPRGHSYEQYF. The CDR3, as DNA: TGTGCCAGCAGTTTTTTCCCCAGGGGCCACTCCTACGAGCAGTACTTC.

The CDR3: CASSPSASGGGLREQFF. DNA of the CDR3: TGTGCCAGCAGCCCGTCGGCTAGCGGGGGGGGCCTCCGGGAGCAGTTCTTC. The chain combines TRBV7-6 with TRBJ2-1; 12 positions match TRBD2. The J segment lost 10 bases and the V segment lost 5 bases, leaving 15 bases of the junction unmatched. The CDR3 is made up of 17 amino acids. The germline gives CDR1 SGHVS, CDR2 FNYEAQ. The full variable domain, in which reference TRBV7-6 and TRBJ2-1 provide the parts outside the CDR3, is GAGVSQSPRYKVTKRGQDVALRCDPISGHVSLYWYRQALGQGPEFLTYFNYEAQQDKSGLPNDRFSAERPEGSISTLTIQRTEQRDSAMYRCASSPSASGGGLREQFFGPGTRLTVL.

This rearrangement joins TRBV10-3 to TRBJ1-1; D may be TRBD1 (5 bases). Between the trimmed V and J ends, which lost 8 bases and 8 bases, there was a span of 21 bases. The germline V gene has CDR1 ENHRY and CDR2 SYGVKD. The CDR3 sequence is 14 residues long. Here the CDR3 DNA reads TGTGCCATCGGGCAGGGTATCCCAAGTACAGAAGCTTTCTTT. Residues: CAIGQGIPSTEAFF.

V and J are TRBV15 and TRBJ1-2; 7 nucleotides match TRBD1. Per germline, CDR1 LNHNV and CDR2 YYDKDF (reference sequence). V trimming: 0 bases; J trimming: 4 bases; junction bases outside the gene matches: 8. The CDR3 contains 16 residues. CDR3 amino acids: CATSRDLGGQSYGYTF. The DNA of the CDR3 is TGTGCCACCAGCAGAGATCTTGGGGGACAGTCCTATGGCTACACCTTC.

This chain links TRBV2 with TRBJ2-7, with 9 bases lining up with TRBD1. The germline V gene has CDR1 SNHLY and CDR2 FYNNEI. With 5 bases clipped from V and 6 bases from J, the junction kept 8 bases outside the gene matches. The CDR3 has 14 amino acids. This CDR3 reads CASSPGQGSSEQYF. The CDR3 DNA sequence: TGTGCCAGCAGTCCGGGACAGGGTAGTTCCGAGCAGTACTTC.

Written as DNA, the CDR3 is TGTGCCAGCAGCCAGGGTCAGCGGGAGATCTCCTACGAGCAGTACTTC. Encoded protein: CASSQGQREISYEQYF. V gene TRBV7-2 combines with J gene TRBJ2-7, with 8 bases identical to TRBD2. Germline trimming cut 5 bases from V and 0 bases from J; bases unmatched to any gene: 9. CDR1 is SGHTA, CDR2 FQGNSA, per germline. The CDR3 spans 16 residues.

The chain recombines TRBV9 with TRBJ2-6, with 7 bases matching TRBD2. CDR3 size: 18 residues. Germline V gene sequence: CDR1 SGDLS, CDR2 YYNGEE. V lost 0 bases and J lost 3; bases outside the gene matches: 9. CDR3 sequence: CASSVVGGRLGGANVLTF. CDR3 DNA sequence: TGTGCCAGCAGCGTAGTGGGCGGGAGACTGGGTGGGGCCAACGTCCTGACTTTC.

V and J are TRBV6-5 and TRBJ2-7; 8 bases fit TRBD2. The CDR3 contains 13 residues. With V trimmed by 6 bases and J by 0 bases, 1 base remained unmatched. The germline V gene encodes CDR1 MNHEY and CDR2 SVGAGI. Here the CDR3 reads CASRGTSSYEQYF. The CDR3 DNA follows: TGTGCCAGCAGGGGGACTAGCTCCTACGAGCAGTACTTC.

The genes are TRBV3-1 (or the pseudogene TRBV3-2) and TRBJ2-5; 11 nucleotides agree with TRBD2. Germline CDR1 is LGHDT and CDR2 is YNNKEL (reference sequence). The CDR3 length is 16 residues. The V gene end was trimmed by 7 bases and the J gene end by 5 bases; junction bases not matched to a gene: 12. The CDR3 sequence is CASTITSGSPTETQYF. DNA for the CDR3: TGTGCCAGCACCATAACTAGCGGGAGCCCGACGGAGACCCAGTACTTC.

The count of this clone is one. The genes are TRBV6-6 and TRBJ2-3; D is undetermined. The CDR3 runs to 12 residues. In germline, CDR1 is MNHNY, CDR2 SVGAGI (reference sequence). Trimming took off 5 bases at V and 2 bases at J, with 5 bases between the two ends. CDR3 in DNA: TGTGCCAGCAGTCCAAACACAGATACGCAGTATTTT. Translation gives CASSPNTDTQYF.